This T cell receptor (beta chain) was recovered during a study of T cells in Graves' hyperthyroidism and ophthalmopathy. Across the study: Peripheral blood was secured at the point of initial diagnosis, before any treatment.

Patients with uncontrolled infections, other autoimmune diseases, pregnancy or lactation were excluded. A note on this clonotype: Its antigen is not known. Since a much larger clone is just one base distant, this may be a read error.

Germline lookup yields CDR1 MDHEN and CDR2 SYDVKM. The CDR3 has 15 residues. The V gene end was trimmed by 7 bases and the J gene end by 8 bases; junction bases not matched to a gene: 12. The source material, RNA transcripts, was used to amplify TCR beta CDR3 regions. When the TCR CDR3 underwent first-round RT-PCR, the HTBI primer set was used. TCRdb ran MiXCR on the multiplex PCR reads and lists one entry per CDR3 protein. The table shows around 270,000 distinct CDR3 sequences, with 15% to 20% occurring only once. Findings of the study overall: Blood also contained most expanded thyroid clonotypes above 0.001.

This clonotype originated in a man between 50 and 59 years old with Graves' ophthalmopathy. This rearrangement joins TRBV28 to TRBJ2-7; 12 bases agree with TRBD1. Sequenced sample: blood. CDR3 loop: CASTLPGTGGNKQYF. The CDR3 coding sequence is TGTGCCAGCACCCTACCCGGGACAGGGGGCAACAAGCAGTACTTC.